This record looks at one T cell receptor (beta chain) sequence and its context. Its antigen remains unidentified. Roughly 0.45 to 1 ug RNA was reverse transcribed with random hexamers. Amplification of TCR beta CDR3 spanned 54 Vbeta and 13 Jbeta via immunoSEQ multiplex PCR. TCRdb ran MiXCR on the immunoSEQ multiplex PCR reads and lists one entry per CDR3 protein. The sample holds 330,000 or so distinct CDR3 sequences, approximately 89% seen once. J was trimmed by 3 bases and V by 5 bases; bases with no gene match: 9. This CDR3 spans 16 amino acids. Germline CDR1 is MDHEN and CDR2 is SYDVKM. These data are taken from a study of CD8 T cells in Susac syndrome. Regarding the study as a whole: It was acknowledged by the study that relatively few individuals were included in its TCR sequencing and HLA analysis.

The multiple sclerosis controls were treatment-naive patients affected by stable or active relapsing-remitting disease. TEMRA cells were FACS-enriched, and CD8+ and CD4+ T cells were isolated negatively. This clonotype was obtained from a human donor with multiple sclerosis. Sequencing was performed on CD8+ T cells from PBMCs. The V and J genes are TRBV28 and TRBJ1-1; 10 bases match TRBD1. The DNA for the CDR3 is TGTGCCAGCAGTCGATCTTGGGACAGGGGTGACACTGAAGCTTTCTTT. This encodes CASSRSWDRGDTEAFF.